A selection of T cell receptor beta chains follows, all from one sample in a study of blood T cell repertoires in COVID-19. Assay used: immunoSEQ multiplex PCR; TCRdb lists only in-frame clones, some missing. This repertoire shows 450,000 to 500,000 clones, around 87% found once; its top ten account for about 0.7%. Specimen: PBMCs or T cells enriched from blood (not recorded which). The source is a woman younger than 30 who had recovered from COVID-19. Both conserved end residues are part of each CDR3. The D gene is left open where the match is weak. Size is stated for part of the rows, as once, few or many counts, or as a class when the clone is expanded.

size,V,J,D,CDR3,DNA
.,TRBV29-1,TRBJ1-1,.,CSVDRNTEAFF,TGCAGCGTTGACCGGAACACTGAAGCTTTCTTT
.,TRBV4-2,TRBJ1-2,TRBD1,CASSQNFQGASYTF,TGTGCCAGCAGCCAAAACTTCCAGGGGGCTAGCTACACCTTC
.,TRBV7-2,TRBJ2-4,TRBD2,CASSLEPSGGLQYF,TGTGCCAGCAGCTTAGAGCCTAGCGGGGGCCTTCAGTACTTC
few,TRBV2,TRBJ2-5,TRBD2,CASTSGRETQYF,TGTGCCAGCACTAGCGGGAGGGAGACCCAGTACTTC
.,TRBV11-3,TRBJ2-2,.,CASSLTGSGGELFF,TGTGCCAGCAGCTTAACAGGGTCAGGCGGGGAGCTGTTTTTT
.,TRBV5-4,TRBJ2-3,TRBD1,CASSPEGTGSDTQYF,TGTGCCAGCAGCCCGGAGGGGACAGGGTCAGATACGCAGTATTTT
.,TRBV28,TRBJ2-7,.,CASGHTSTHEQYF,TGTGCCAGCGGACATACTTCTACCCACGAGCAGTACTTC
once,TRBV7-2,TRBJ1-1,.,CASSLRPAGVNTEAFF,TGTGCCAGCAGCTTAAGGCCGGCAGGGGTGAACACTGAAGCTTTCTTT
.,TRBV3-1/TRBV3-2,TRBJ1-1,TRBD1,CASSQGPGQGGTEAFF,TGTGCCAGCAGCCAAGGCCCGGGACAGGGGGGCACTGAAGCTTTCTTT
.,TRBV15,TRBJ1-2,TRBD1,CATSSPAGTGGNGYGYTF,TGTGCCACCAGCAGTCCTGCCGGGACAGGGGGAAATGGCTATGGCTACACCTTC
.,TRBV24-1,TRBJ1-4,.,CATSDPKRGTNEKLFF,TGTGCCACCAGTGACCCGAAACGGGGAACTAATGAAAAACTGTTTTTT
.,TRBV19,TRBJ2-3,.,CATKRGADTQYF,TGTGCCACCAAGCGCGGGGCAGATACGCAGTATTTT
.,TRBV30,TRBJ1-3,TRBD1,CAWSGQGANGNTIYF,TGTGCCTGGAGTGGACAGGGGGCGAATGGAAACACCATATATTTT
.,TRBV5-1,TRBJ1-1,.,CASSVIQGDSGTEAFF,TGCGCCAGCAGCGTAATACAGGGAGACAGCGGCACTGAAGCTTTCTTT
few,TRBV30,TRBJ1-5,TRBD1,CAWSPTRTGSNQPQHF,TGTGCCTGGAGTCCGACCCGGACAGGGAGCAATCAGCCCCAGCATTTT
.,TRBV5-1,TRBJ1-1,.,CASSLGHRYLTTEAFF,TGCGCCAGCAGCTTGGGACACCGATATTTGACCACTGAAGCTTTCTTT
once,TRBV14,TRBJ2-1,TRBD1,CASSPPGTGANEQFF,TGTGCCAGCAGCCCCCCCGGGACAGGGGCCAATGAGCAGTTCTTC
once,TRBV5-1,TRBJ1-2,TRBD1,CASSFTGPGGSNGYTF,TGCGCCAGCAGCTTTACTGGGCCAGGGGGTAGTAATGGCTACACCTTC
.,TRBV2,TRBJ1-5,.,CASSLDRNQPQHF,TGTGCCAGCAGTCTTGACAGGAATCAGCCCCAGCATTTT
.,TRBV5-1,TRBJ2-2,TRBD1,CASSYRDRDDTGELFF,TGCGCCAGCAGCTACCGGGACAGGGACGACACCGGGGAGCTGTTTTTT
.,TRBV11-2,TRBJ2-1,TRBD1,CASSFGTAKYEQFF,TGTGCCAGCAGCTTTGGGACAGCTAAGTATGAGCAGTTCTTC
.,TRBV5-1,TRBJ1-5,TRBD1,CASSMGTGDGQPQHF,TGCGCCAGCAGCATGGGGACAGGGGATGGTCAGCCCCAGCATTTT
.,TRBV18,TRBJ2-3,.,CASSPPEADTQYF,TGTGCCAGCTCACCACCCGAGGCAGATACGCAGTATTTT
.,TRBV3-1/TRBV3-2,TRBJ2-3,.,CASSSSPGSRYPWDTQYF,TGTGCCAGCAGCTCAAGCCCCGGGAGCCGATACCCATGGGATACGCAGTATTTT
.,TRBV5-1,TRBJ1-1,.,CASSLRGNTEAFF,TGCGCCAGCAGCTTGAGGGGGAACACTGAAGCTTTCTTT
.,TRBV7-9,TRBJ2-1,.,CASSSVGLEGEQFF,TGTGCCAGCAGCTCTGTAGGTTTGGAGGGTGAGCAGTTCTTC
.,TRBV10-3,TRBJ2-3,TRBD2,CAIRAGGDEDTQYF,TGTGCCATCAGGGCGGGGGGCGACGAAGATACGCAGTATTTT
.,TRBV4-2,TRBJ2-7,TRBD2,CASSQGGGRYEQYF,TGTGCCAGCAGCCAGGGCGGGGGACGGTACGAGCAGTACTTC
.,TRBV19,TRBJ1-1,.,CASTLSGGQNTEAFF,TGTGCCAGTACCCTCTCGGGGGGACAGAACACTGAAGCTTTCTTT
.,TRBV7-2,TRBJ2-1,.,CASSLSGYNEQFF,TGTGCCAGCAGCTTATCGGGTTACAATGAGCAGTTCTTC
.,TRBV9,TRBJ1-2,.,CASSVGQLSYGYTF,TGTGCCAGCAGCGTAGGACAGTTGTCCTATGGCTACACCTTC
.,TRBV24-1,TRBJ1-4,TRBD1,CATSDPRQGGEKLFF,TGTGCCACCAGTGATCCTCGACAGGGGGGGGAAAAACTGTTTTTT
.,TRBV13,TRBJ1-2,.,CASSLGLGTGGYTF,TGTGCCAGCAGCTTAGGTCTGGGAACAGGGGGCTACACCTTC
.,TRBV7-9,TRBJ2-7,TRBD1,CASSTWDSPYEQYF,TGTGCCAGCTCTACCTGGGACAGTCCCTACGAGCAGTACTTC
.,TRBV9,TRBJ2-3,TRBD2,CASSVWGGRDTQYF,TGTGCCAGCAGCGTATGGGGGGGAAGGGATACGCAGTATTTT
.,TRBV5-4,TRBJ2-1,.,CASSPPQRTYNEQFF,TGTGCCAGCAGCCCCCCTCAGCGCACCTACAATGAGCAGTTCTTC
.,TRBV5-6,TRBJ1-1,TRBD1,CASSLASWTGGAFF,TGTGCCAGCAGCTTGGCCTCTTGGACAGGGGGAGCTTTCTTT
.,TRBV7-2,TRBJ2-7,.,CASSPQGGYDEQYF,TGTGCCAGCAGCCCCCAAGGGGGTTATGACGAGCAGTACTTC
.,TRBV28,TRBJ1-1,TRBD1,CASSLSQGARAFF,TGTGCCAGCAGTTTATCCCAGGGGGCTCGGGCTTTCTTT
.,TRBV4-2,TRBJ2-5,TRBD1,CASSHGQGEFFVETQYF,TGTGCCAGCAGCCATGGGCAGGGGGAGTTCTTCGTAGAGACCCAGTACTTC
few,TRBV25-1,TRBJ1-2,.,CASSGTRRGAEGYTF,TGTGCCAGCAGTGGGACCCGAAGGGGCGCGGAGGGCTACACCTTC
.,TRBV9,TRBJ1-2,.,CASSANGESPGYTF,TGTGCCAGCAGCGCCAACGGGGAATCCCCTGGCTACACCTTC
.,TRBV24-1,TRBJ1-1,.,CATSDSGSSGNYTEAFF,TGTGCCACCAGTGACTCGGGGTCATCCGGAAATTACACTGAAGCTTTCTTT
.,TRBV11-2,TRBJ1-2,TRBD1,CASSSRGQGKNYGYTF,TGTGCCAGCAGCTCACGAGGACAGGGTAAAAACTATGGCTACACCTTC
.,TRBV3-1/TRBV3-2,TRBJ2-7,TRBD2,CASSQDAASGGARHF,TGTGCCAGCAGCCAAGACGCGGCCAGCGGGGGGGCAAGACACTTC
.,TRBV7-2,TRBJ2-1,TRBD1,CASSLEFTGVGNEQFF,TGTGCCAGCAGCTTAGAGTTTACAGGGGTCGGCAATGAGCAGTTCTTC
.,TRBV10-2,TRBJ1-5,.,CASRGGGGNQPQHF,TGCGCCAGCCGGGGGGGAGGGGGGAATCAGCCCCAGCATTTT
.,TRBV6-5,TRBJ1-4,.,CASSSNEKLFF,TGTGCCAGCAGTTCAAATGAAAAACTGTTTTTT
.,TRBV4-1,TRBJ1-6,.,CASSQVQVPTPLHF,TGCGCCAGCAGCCAAGTACAAGTACCAACACCCCTCCACTTT
.,TRBV2,TRBJ2-1,TRBD2,CASSEAWTSGGEQFF,TGTGCCAGCAGTGAAGCTTGGACTAGCGGGGGTGAGCAGTTCTTC
.,TRBV5-1,TRBJ2-7,.,CASSSDGAYEQYF,TGCGCCAGCAGCTCGGACGGGGCCTACGAGCAGTACTTC
.,TRBV27,TRBJ2-2,.,CASSLNRNTGELFF,TGTGCCAGCAGTTTGAATAGGAACACCGGGGAGCTGTTTTTT
few,TRBV24-1,TRBJ2-5,TRBD2,CATSDPLAGGHEETQYF,TGTGCCACCAGTGACCCACTAGCGGGGGGGCACGAAGAGACCCAGTACTTC
.,TRBV7-2,TRBJ2-2,TRBD2,CASSLVSGGGELFF,TGTGCCAGCAGCCTAGTGAGCGGGGGTGGGGAGCTGTTTTTT
once,TRBV30,TRBJ1-1,TRBD1,CAWSSRDRDEAFF,TGTGCCTGGAGTAGCCGGGACAGGGACGAAGCTTTCTTT